The rows below give T cell receptor beta chains drawn from one sample of a study of T cell responses to AZD1222 COVID-19 vaccine. Using immunoSEQ multiplex PCR, the repertoire was profiled, and TCRdb retains in-frame clones only, with some absent. Here the sample spans around 73,000 clones, 89% being singletons. The source was peripheral blood, collected 28 days after the second AZD1222 dose. The receptors were sampled from an adult who received the AZD1222 COVID-19 vaccine. Each CDR3 is given with its conserved first and last residue. A D gene is named only where the DNA matches it firmly. The size entry is marked missing in some rows and otherwise reads once, few, many or a size class.

V: TRBV6-1
D: TRBD2
size: few
J: TRBJ2-1
DNA: TGTGCCAGCAGTGAAATGCGGGGGGCTATCTACAATGAGCAGTTCTTC
CDR3: CASSEMRGAIYNEQFF

V: TRBV28
D: TRBD1
size: -
J: TRBJ2-7
DNA: TGTGCCACCTCACAGGGGGACTACGAGCAGTACTTC
CDR3: CATSQGDYEQYF

V: TRBV19
D: -
size: -
J: TRBJ1-1
DNA: TGTGCCAGTAGTTCCCAGGGGAACACTGAAGCTTTCTTT
CDR3: CASSSQGNTEAFF

V: TRBV9
D: -
size: -
J: TRBJ1-5
DNA: TGTGCCAGCAGCGTAGCTGGGGGCGGCAATCAGCCCCAGCATTTT
CDR3: CASSVAGGGNQPQHF

V: TRBV6-5
D: TRBD1
size: -
J: TRBJ2-7
DNA: TGTGCCAGCAGTCCCTCCGGGACAGGGCTTTACGAGCAGTACTTC
CDR3: CASSPSGTGLYEQYF

V: TRBV28
D: TRBD1
size: -
J: TRBJ1-2
DNA: TGTGCCAGACAGGGGGCGCGGTATGGCTACACCTTC
CDR3: CARQGARYGYTF

V: TRBV27
D: -
size: -
J: TRBJ1-6
DNA: TGTGCCAGCAGTTTCAGGGGCGATGCCTCACCCCTCCACTTT
CDR3: CASSFRGDASPLHF

V: TRBV18
D: TRBD1
size: once
J: TRBJ2-2
DNA: TGTGCCAGCTCGGACGACAGGGCCGTTAACACCGGGGAACTGTTTTTT
CDR3: CASSDDRAVNTGELFF

V: TRBV30
D: -
size: few
J: TRBJ2-4
DNA: TGTGCCTGGACCGACAGCTACTTCAAAAACATTCAGTACTTC
CDR3: CAWTDSYFKNIQYF

V: TRBV3-1/TRBV3-2
D: -
size: few
J: TRBJ2-2
DNA: TGTGCCAGCAGCCAACCCTCGGGGCCCACCGGGGAGCTGTTTTTT
CDR3: CASSQPSGPTGELFF

V: TRBV19
D: TRBD2
size: -
J: TRBJ2-5
DNA: TGTGCCAGTAGTACATCCCCCCAGGCAGTGGGGGGGGAGACCCAGTACTTC
CDR3: CASSTSPQAVGGETQYF

V: TRBV7-6
D: TRBD1
size: -
J: TRBJ2-3
DNA: TGTGCCAGCAGCTTAGCGCGAGGACAGGGGTTAGATACGCAGTATTTT
CDR3: CASSLARGQGLDTQYF

V: TRBV7-9
D: TRBD1
size: -
J: TRBJ2-7
DNA: TGTGCCAGCAGCTTACCAGGGGGCTTTCGCGAGCAGTACTTC
CDR3: CASSLPGGFREQYF

V: TRBV13
D: -
size: -
J: TRBJ1-3
DNA: TGTGCCAGCAGTCCCCGCGGGGGAGGAAACACCATATATTTT
CDR3: CASSPRGGGNTIYF

V: TRBV2
D: -
size: once
J: TRBJ1-2
DNA: TGTGCCAGCAGTCGAGGGCAGGGTATCTATGGCTACACCTTC
CDR3: CASSRGQGIYGYTF

V: TRBV19
D: -
size: -
J: TRBJ1-4
DNA: TGTGCCAGTAGCTTACAGGGTAGTAATGAAAAACTGTTTTTT
CDR3: CASSLQGSNEKLFF

V: TRBV19
D: -
size: -
J: TRBJ2-3
DNA: TGTGCCAGTAGTATAACCAGGGTAGGCACAGATACGCAGTATTTT
CDR3: CASSITRVGTDTQYF

V: TRBV11-2
D: TRBD1
size: -
J: TRBJ1-4
DNA: TGTGCCAGCAGCCCCGGACAGGGGGGAGCTGAAAAACTGTTTTTT
CDR3: CASSPGQGGAEKLFF

V: TRBV27
D: TRBD2
size: -
J: TRBJ2-1
DNA: TGTGCCAGCAGTTTATTTGGCGGCGGGGGAGCAGACAATGAGCAGTTCTTC
CDR3: CASSLFGGGGADNEQFF

V: TRBV6-7
D: TRBD1
size: -
J: TRBJ2-5
DNA: TGTGCCAGCAGTTACACACAGGGGAGCGGAGAGACCCAGTACTTC
CDR3: CASSYTQGSGETQYF

V: TRBV9
D: TRBD2
size: -
J: TRBJ2-1
DNA: TGTGCCAGCAGGGGGGGGCGACTAGCGGACCACAATGAGCAGTTCTTC
CDR3: CASRGGRLADHNEQFF

V: TRBV19
D: -
size: once
J: TRBJ2-5
DNA: TGTGCCAGTAGTATAGATGGCCAGGGTGTGACCCAGTACTTC
CDR3: CASSIDGQGVTQYF

V: TRBV7-8
D: TRBD1
size: -
J: TRBJ2-3
DNA: TGTGCCAGCAGCCGGCGGACAGGGTTTACAGATACGCAGTATTTT
CDR3: CASSRRTGFTDTQYF

V: TRBV18
D: -
size: -
J: TRBJ1-2
DNA: TGTGCCAGCTCCAAGGACGGGGGCGGCTACACCTTC
CDR3: CASSKDGGGYTF

V: TRBV7-9
D: TRBD1
size: -
J: TRBJ2-7
DNA: TGTGCCAGCAGCCCGGACAGGGCCCCCTACGAGCAGTACTTC
CDR3: CASSPDRAPYEQYF

V: TRBV19
D: TRBD1
size: -
J: TRBJ1-5
DNA: TGTGCCAGTAGTACCACAGGGGGCCATCAGCCCCAGCATTTT
CDR3: CASSTTGGHQPQHF

V: TRBV5-8
D: -
size: once
J: TRBJ1-3
DNA: TGTGCCAGCAGCTTCAAGGTTACCCACTCTGGAAACACCATATATTTT
CDR3: CASSFKVTHSGNTIYF

V: TRBV15
D: -
size: -
J: TRBJ2-6
DNA: TGTGCCACCAGCAGAGATGTCGGCAGCCTCTCTGGGGCCAACGTCCTGACTTTC
CDR3: CATSRDVGSLSGANVLTF

V: TRBV24-1
D: TRBD2
size: -
J: TRBJ2-1
DNA: TGTGCCACCAGTGATTTTGGACTAGCGGGAGATGAGCAGTTCTTC
CDR3: CATSDFGLAGDEQFF

V: TRBV9
D: -
size: -
J: TRBJ2-3
DNA: TGTGCCAGCAGCGGCCAAAACACAGATACGCAGTATTTT
CDR3: CASSGQNTDTQYF

V: TRBV6-5
D: -
size: -
J: TRBJ2-7
DNA: TGTGCCAGCAGCCCGGAGGTCGACCACGAGCAGTACTTC
CDR3: CASSPEVDHEQYF

V: TRBV5-4
D: -
size: -
J: TRBJ2-4
DNA: TGTGCCAGCAGCTACAGTGGAAACATTCAGTACTTC
CDR3: CASSYSGNIQYF

V: TRBV5-1
D: TRBD2
size: -
J: TRBJ2-2
DNA: TGCGCCAGCAGCTTTGGACTAGCGGGAGGGCCGGTCGGGGAGCTGTTTTTT
CDR3: CASSFGLAGGPVGELFF

V: TRBV4-1
D: -
size: -
J: TRBJ1-6
DNA: TGCGCCAGCAGCCAAGGGTGGGAAAGGACCCTCCACTTT
CDR3: CASSQGWERTLHF

V: TRBV10-3
D: TRBD1
size: -
J: TRBJ2-3
DNA: TGTGCCATCAAAAAGGACAGGGGCACATATGATACGCAGTATTTT
CDR3: CAIKKDRGTYDTQYF

V: TRBV9
D: TRBD2
size: -
J: TRBJ2-3
DNA: TGTGCCAGCAGCGCGAGACAAGGGGACTATGTAGCAGATACGCAGTATTTT
CDR3: CASSARQGDYVADTQYF

V: TRBV28
D: -
size: -
J: TRBJ1-3
DNA: TGTGCCAGCAGTTTATTGGCCGGCAACACCATATATTTT
CDR3: CASSLLAGNTIYF

V: TRBV6-5
D: -
size: -
J: TRBJ1-2
DNA: TGTGCCAGCAGTTATCTTATCGGGGATGGCTACACCTTC
CDR3: CASSYLIGDGYTF

V: TRBV3-1/TRBV3-2
D: TRBD2
size: -
J: TRBJ2-3
DNA: TGTGCCAGCAGCCAAGGGAGGACTAGCGGGATTGTGCAGTATTTT
CDR3: CASSQGRTSGIVQYF

V: TRBV7-8
D: -
size: -
J: TRBJ2-2
DNA: TGTGCCAGCAGCTTAGTCGGAGGCTGGGCCACCGGGGAGCTGTTTTTT
CDR3: CASSLVGGWATGELFF

V: TRBV6-5
D: -
size: -
J: TRBJ1-5
DNA: TGTGCCAGCAGCATGACGGATAGCAATCAGCCCCAGCATTTT
CDR3: CASSMTDSNQPQHF